Below are 14 T cell receptor beta chains sequenced from a single sample in a study of T-cell memory formation after mild COVID-19 (dated by TCRdb to about 2021). The protocol used for the library was 5' RACE. Sequenced on an Illumina NovaSeq 6000. TCRdb passed the public sequencing reads through fastp at Q25 and MiXCR, retaining productive beta sequences. CDR3 protein sequences are deduplicated, and each keeps its most common genes and DNA. The table for this sample lists around 440,000 distinct CDR3 sequences; about 20% of them were counted only once. Roughly 12% of the sample is taken by the ten largest. Sequenced input: PBMCs or a T cell subset sorted from them (not recorded which). The receptors derive from an adult woman who had mild COVID-19 (a few samples of this study predate the infection). The sample titles of this study are shuffled in the database, so cell type and time point are left out; the donor was told from shared clones.

The rearrangement joins TRBV29-1 to TRBJ2-3; D is perhaps TRBD2 (6 bases). Per the germline V gene, CDR1 is SQVTM and CDR2 is ANQGSEA. The CDR3 loop spans 13 amino acids. V dropped 4 bases and J dropped 5 bases, with 13 bases sitting between them. CDR3: CSVGRLGGDTQYF. CDR3 nucleotide sequence: TGCAGCGTTGGTAGACTGGGGGGAGATACGCAGTATTTT.

V is TRBV12-3 or TRBV12-4 and J is TRBJ1-5, with D unclear. Trimming cost V 3 bases and J 0 bases, with 18 bases left between them. CDR3 length: 18 amino acids. The CDR3 region is CASSFLVALRSSNQPQHF. The CDR3 nucleotides are TGTGCCAGCAGTTTTTTGGTCGCCCTCAGGTCTAGCAATCAGCCCCAGCATTTT.

This sequence joins TRBV2 and TRBJ2-2; a weak D match, TRBD1 (6 bases). V was shortened by 6 bases and J by 1 base, with 12 bases between the two germline ends. The CDR3 loop spans 15 amino acids. Germline V lookup: CDR1 SNHLY, CDR2 FYNNEI. The CDR3 DNA is TGTGCCAGCAGCCCCGACAGGAAGAACACCGGGGAGCTGTTTTTT. It is translated as CASSPDRKNTGELFF.

The chain joins TRBV7-8 to TRBJ2-2; D is unclear. Trimming pared 10 bases from V and 5 bases from J, leaving 5 bases between. Germline V gene sequence: CDR1 SGHVS, CDR2 FQNEAQ. The length of the CDR3 is 10 residues. CDR3 in DNA: TGTGCCATAGGAACCGGGGAGCTGTTTTTT. This translates into CAIGTGELFF.

This clonotype has a handful of counts. J is TRBJ2-2 and V is TRBV3-1; unclear D gene. The V gene lost 1 base and the J gene lost 2 bases, with 11 bases spanning the gap. The CDR3 is made up of 16 amino acids. CDR1 is LGHDT and CDR2 is YNNKEL in the germline V gene (reference sequence). This chain's CDR3 is CASSQAWSANTGELFF. The CDR3 DNA sequence: TGTGCCAGCAGCCAAGCTTGGTCCGCTAACACCGGGGAGCTGTTTTTT.

The rearrangement joins TRBV12-3 or TRBV12-4 to TRBJ2-3, with TRBD2 matching over 7 bases. V was clipped by 7 bases and J by 4 bases; unmatched bases: 11. This CDR3 has 15 amino acids. Here the CDR3 reads CASTPTSVLADTQYF. DNA of the CDR3: TGTGCCAGCACCCCCACTAGCGTCCTCGCAGATACGCAGTATTTT.

This clonotype showed up just a few times. V is TRBV5-1 and J is TRBJ1-2, with TRBD1 identical over 8 bases. In germline, CDR1 is SGHRS, CDR2 YFSETQ. This CDR3 contains 15 residues. With 3 bases clipped from V and 4 bases from J, the junction kept 8 bases outside the gene matches. DNA of the CDR3: TGCGCCAGCAGCTATACTGCAGGGGGCATCTATGGCTACACCTTC. Protein product: CASSYTAGGIYGYTF.

The chain is built from TRBV12-3 or TRBV12-4 and TRBJ2-1, with D possibly being TRBD1 (5 bases). Trimming took off 1 base at V and 5 bases at J, with 12 bases between the two ends. The CDR3 is 15 residues long. The CDR3 nucleotides are TGTGCCAGCAGTTTAGGGCAGGGTGCCCACAATGAGCAGTTCTTC. Translation gives CASSLGQGAHNEQFF.

This clonotype has just a few counts. The rearrangement joins TRBV5-1 to TRBJ1-2; TRBD1 aligns across 7 bases. The V and J ends lost 0 bases and 7 bases, in that order; junction bases with no gene match: 3. Germline V gives CDR1 SGHRS, CDR2 YFSETQ. The CDR3 sequence is 13 residues long. CDR3 DNA: TGCGCCAGCAGCTTGGAGGGGGCAGGTGGCTACACCTTC. It translates to CASSLEGAGGYTF.

This sequence joins TRBV6-5 and TRBJ2-6; D not certain. Germline V gene data show CDR1 as MNHEY and CDR2 as SVGAGI. The CDR3 is made up of 15 amino acids. Trimming removed 5 bases at V and 0 bases at J, with 8 bases between. In nucleotides, the CDR3 is TGTGCCAGCAGTCCTTGGCACTCTGGGGCCAACGTCCTGACTTTC. Protein sequence: CASSPWHSGANVLTF.

The chain is built from TRBV2 and TRBJ2-4; D is tentatively TRBD1 or TRBD2 (6 bases each). The V end was cut by 10 bases, the J end by 2 bases, with 12 bases between. The CDR3 covers 13 residues. Per germline, CDR1 SNHLY and CDR2 FYNNEI. DNA of the CDR3: TGTGCCACCCAAGGGGGGACCAAAAACATTCAGTACTTC. Its translation is CATQGGTKNIQYF.

This clonotype occurred a few times. The chain carries TRBV12-3 or TRBV12-4 and TRBJ1-2; D unresolved. Trimming removed 2 bases from V and 0 bases from J, with 7 bases in between. The CDR3 has 14 amino acids. The CDR3: CASSLKLSNYGYTF. The CDR3 region has the DNA TGTGCCAGCAGTTTAAAGCTATCTAACTATGGCTACACCTTC.

This chain uses TRBV18 with TRBJ2-7, with unresolved D. V lost 0 bases, J lost 5 bases, and 17 bases lay in between. The germline V gene has CDR1 KGHSH and CDR2 LQKENI. The CDR3 loop spans 16 amino acids. The CDR3 spells CASSPPGLGQNHEQYF. Written as DNA, the CDR3 is TGTGCCAGCTCACCACCAGGCCTAGGGCAGAACCACGAGCAGTACTTC.

The V and J genes are TRBV12-3 or TRBV12-4 and TRBJ2-5, with 7 bases identical to TRBD2. V trimming: 4 bases; J trimming: 4 bases; junction bases outside the gene matches: 9. The CDR3 is 15 amino acids. The CDR3 protein is CASSYWPGLGETQYF. The DNA of the CDR3 is TGTGCCAGCAGTTATTGGCCCGGACTAGGAGAGACCCAGTACTTC.